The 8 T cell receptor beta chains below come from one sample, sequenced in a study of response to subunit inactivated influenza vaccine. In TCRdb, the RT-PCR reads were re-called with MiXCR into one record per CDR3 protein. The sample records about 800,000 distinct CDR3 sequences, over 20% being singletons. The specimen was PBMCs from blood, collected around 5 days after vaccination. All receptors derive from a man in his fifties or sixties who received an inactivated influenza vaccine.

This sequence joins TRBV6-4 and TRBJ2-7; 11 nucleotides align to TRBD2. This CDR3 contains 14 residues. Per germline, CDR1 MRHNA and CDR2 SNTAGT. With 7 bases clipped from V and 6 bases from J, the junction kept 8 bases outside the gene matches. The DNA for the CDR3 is TGTGCCAGCATCCTGACTAGCGGGGCTTCCGAGCAGTACTTC. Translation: CASILTSGASEQYF.

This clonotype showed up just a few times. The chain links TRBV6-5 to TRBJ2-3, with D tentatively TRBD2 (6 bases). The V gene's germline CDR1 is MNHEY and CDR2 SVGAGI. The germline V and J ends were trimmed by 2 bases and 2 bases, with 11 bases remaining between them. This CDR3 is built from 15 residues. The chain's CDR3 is CASSYLREITDTQYF. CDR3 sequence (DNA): TGTGCCAGCAGTTACCTTCGGGAGATCACAGATACGCAGTATTTT.

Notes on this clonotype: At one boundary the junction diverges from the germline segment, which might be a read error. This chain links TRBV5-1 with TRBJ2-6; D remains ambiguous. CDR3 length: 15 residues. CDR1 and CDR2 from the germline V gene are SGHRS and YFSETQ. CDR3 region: CASSLVGSGANVLTF. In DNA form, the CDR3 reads TGTGCCAGCAGCTTGGTGGGTTCTGGGGCCAACGTCCTGACTTTC. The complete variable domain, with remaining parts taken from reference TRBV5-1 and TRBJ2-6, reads KAGVTQTPRYLIKTRGQQVTLSCSPISGHRSVSWYQQTPGQGLQFLFEYFSETQRNKGNFPGRFSGRQFSNSRSEMNVSTLELGDSALYLCASSLVGSGANVLTFGAGSRLTVL.

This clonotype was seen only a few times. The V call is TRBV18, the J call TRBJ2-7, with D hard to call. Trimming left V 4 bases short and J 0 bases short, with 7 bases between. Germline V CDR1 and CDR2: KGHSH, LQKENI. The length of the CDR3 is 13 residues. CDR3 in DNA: TGTGCCAGCTCACTCATCACCTCCTACGAGCAGTACTTC. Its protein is CASSLITSYEQYF.

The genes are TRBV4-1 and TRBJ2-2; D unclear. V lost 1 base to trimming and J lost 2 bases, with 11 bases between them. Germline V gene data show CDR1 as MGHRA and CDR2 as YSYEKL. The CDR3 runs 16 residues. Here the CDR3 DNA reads TGCGCCAGCAGCCAAGTGGGGTTGGGAAACACCGGGGAGCTGTTTTTT. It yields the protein CASSQVGLGNTGELFF.

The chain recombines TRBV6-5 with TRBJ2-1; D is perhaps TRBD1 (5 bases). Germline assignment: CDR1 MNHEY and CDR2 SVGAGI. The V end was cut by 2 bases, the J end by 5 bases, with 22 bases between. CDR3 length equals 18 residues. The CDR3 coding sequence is TGTGCCAGCAGTTACGGTCTCGTCGGGCAGGGTCCCCACAATGAGCAGTTCTTC. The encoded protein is CASSYGLVGQGPHNEQFF.

CDR3 protein: CASSWGYPYNEQFF. The CDR3 coding sequence is TGCGCCAGCAGTTGGGGCTACCCGTACAATGAGCAGTTCTTC. The rearrangement links TRBV5-1 to TRBJ2-1; D is perhaps TRBD1 (5 bases). The V end was cut by 5 bases, the J end by 4 bases, with 13 bases between. Germline CDR1 and CDR2: SGHRS and YFSETQ. This CDR3 comprises 14 residues.

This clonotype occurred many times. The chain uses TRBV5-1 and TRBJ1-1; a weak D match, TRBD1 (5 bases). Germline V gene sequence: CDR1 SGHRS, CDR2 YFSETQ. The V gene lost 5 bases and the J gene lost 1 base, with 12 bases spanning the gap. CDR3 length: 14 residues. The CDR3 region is CASRVAGGNTEAFF. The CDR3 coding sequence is TGCGCCAGCAGAGTTGCGGGGGGGAACACTGAAGCTTTCTTT.